The clone carrying this T cell receptor (beta chain) was seen once. These data come from a study of blood T cells in healthy people across ages. Every donor contributed around 10 milliliters of peripheral blood by blood draw. This CDR3 region has 16 residues. Germline V gives CDR1 MNHEY, CDR2 SVGAGI. V was trimmed by 1 base and J by 4 bases, leaving 15 bases between them. Using a J-beta primer mix together with a sample-barcoded 5' primer, a second PCR was run for about 7 to 12 cycles. In TCRdb, the 5' RACE reads were re-called with MiXCR into one record per CDR3 protein. This sample carries more than 1,400,000 distinct CDR3 sequences, roughly 40% of them seen once, and the ten largest clones take roughly 8.2%.

Source material: blood. The chain uses TRBV6-5 and TRBJ2-3, with D perhaps matching TRBD1 (6 bases). This sequence originates from a young woman in good health. CDR3 coding DNA: TGTGCCAGCAGTTACTACGCGACCCACAGGGCAGATACGCAGTATTTT. Amino acid sequence: CASSYYATHRADTQYF.